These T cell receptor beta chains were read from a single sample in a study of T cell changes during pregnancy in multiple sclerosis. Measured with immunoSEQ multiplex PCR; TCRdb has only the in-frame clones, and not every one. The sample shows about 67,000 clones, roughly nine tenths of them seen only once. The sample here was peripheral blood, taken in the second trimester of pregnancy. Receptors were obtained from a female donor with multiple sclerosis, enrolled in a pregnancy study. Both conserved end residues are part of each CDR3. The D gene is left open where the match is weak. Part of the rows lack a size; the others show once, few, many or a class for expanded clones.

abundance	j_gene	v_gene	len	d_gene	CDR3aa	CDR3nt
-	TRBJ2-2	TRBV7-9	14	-	CASSYDRNTGELFF	TGTGCCAGCAGTTACGACAGGAACACCGGGGAGCTGTTTTTT
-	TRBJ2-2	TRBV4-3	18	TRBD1	CASSPGRQGARDTGELFF	TGCGCCAGCAGCCCCGGACGGCAGGGGGCAAGAGACACCGGGGAGCTGTTTTTT
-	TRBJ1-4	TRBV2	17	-	CASSEALRRVVHEKLFF	TGTGCCAGCAGTGAAGCGCTTCGGAGGGTGGTACATGAAAAACTGTTTTTT
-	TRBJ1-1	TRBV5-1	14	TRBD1	CASSLGQADTEAFF	TGCGCCAGCAGCTTAGGACAGGCGGACACTGAAGCTTTCTTT
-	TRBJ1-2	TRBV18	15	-	CASSPPSLLPYGYTF	TGTGCCAGCTCACCACCGTCCCTCCTCCCCTATGGCTACACCTTC
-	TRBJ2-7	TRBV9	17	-	CASSRSRKTGYSHEQYF	TGTGCCAGCAGCCGCTCCCGCAAGACAGGATATTCCCACGAGCAGTACTTC
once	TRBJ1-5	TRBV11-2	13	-	CASSFGVGQPQHF	TGTGCCAGCAGCTTCGGGGTGGGTCAGCCCCAGCATTTT
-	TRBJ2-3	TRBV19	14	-	CASSTLARPDTQYF	TGTGCCAGTAGTACCCTAGCCCGACCAGATACGCAGTATTTT
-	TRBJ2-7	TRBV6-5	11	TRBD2	CASSSAGEQYF	TGTGCCAGCAGTTCAGCGGGGGAGCAGTACTTC
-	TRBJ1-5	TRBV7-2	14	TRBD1	CASSLEQGAGTQHF	TGTGCCAGCAGCTTAGAACAGGGGGCTGGGACCCAGCATTTT
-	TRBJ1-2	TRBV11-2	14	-	CASSLQGLIYGYTF	TGTGCCAGCAGCTTACAGGGACTGATTTATGGCTACACCTTC
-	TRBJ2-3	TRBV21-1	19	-	CASSKAGTGTRVGTDTQYF	TGTGCCAGCAGCAAAGCCGGGACAGGGACCCGGGTGGGGACAGATACGCAGTATTTT
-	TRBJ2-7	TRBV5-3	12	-	CARSFLSYEQYF	TGTGCCAGAAGCTTTCTCTCCTACGAGCAGTACTTC
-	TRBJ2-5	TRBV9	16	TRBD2	CASSEETSGGLGTQYF	TGTGCCAGCAGCGAAGAGACTAGCGGGGGGCTAGGGACCCAGTACTTC
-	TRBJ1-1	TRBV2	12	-	CASRARESEAFF	TGTGCCAGCAGGGCTCGGGAGAGTGAAGCTTTCTTT
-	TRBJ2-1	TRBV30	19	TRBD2	CAWTITPFTSGPSYNEQFF	TGTGCCTGGACCATCACCCCTTTCACTAGCGGGCCCTCCTACAATGAGCAGTTCTTC
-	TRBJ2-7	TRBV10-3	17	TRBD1	CAISTRTGLRSSYEQYF	TGTGCCATCAGTACCCGGACAGGGCTCAGGAGCTCCTACGAGCAGTACTTC
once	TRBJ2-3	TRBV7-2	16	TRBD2	CASSPPADRGADTQYF	TGTGCCAGCAGCCCCCCGGCGGATCGGGGGGCAGATACGCAGTATTTT
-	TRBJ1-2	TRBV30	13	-	CAWSVGREGGYTF	TGTGCCTGGAGTGTGGGCAGGGAAGGTGGCTACACCTTC
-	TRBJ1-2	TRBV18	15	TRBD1	CASSLRDRDGYGYTF	TGTGCCAGCTCACTCAGGGACAGGGATGGCTATGGCTACACCTTC
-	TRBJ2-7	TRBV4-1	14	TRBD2	CASIGGGERDEQYF	TGCGCCAGCATAGGCGGGGGAGAAAGAGACGAGCAGTACTTC
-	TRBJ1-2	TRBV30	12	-	CACSYANYGYTF	TGTGCCTGCTCTTATGCTAACTATGGCTACACCTTC
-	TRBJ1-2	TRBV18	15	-	CASSKSGGEWYGYTF	TGTGCCAGCTCCAAGTCCGGGGGGGAATGGTATGGCTACACCTTC